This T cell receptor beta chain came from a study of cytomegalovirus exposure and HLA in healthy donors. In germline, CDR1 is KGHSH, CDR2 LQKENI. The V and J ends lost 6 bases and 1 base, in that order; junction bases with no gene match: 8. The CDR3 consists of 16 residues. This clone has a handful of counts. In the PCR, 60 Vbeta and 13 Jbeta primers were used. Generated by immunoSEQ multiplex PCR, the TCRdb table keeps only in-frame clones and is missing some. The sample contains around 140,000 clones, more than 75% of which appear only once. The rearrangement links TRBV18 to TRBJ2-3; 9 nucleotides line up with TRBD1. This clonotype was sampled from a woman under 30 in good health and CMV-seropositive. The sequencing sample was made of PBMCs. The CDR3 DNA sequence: TGTGCCAGCTCTCAACAACAGGGGGCCGGCACAGATACGCAGTATTTT. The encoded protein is CASSQQQGAGTDTQYF.